The sequence of this T cell receptor beta chain was determined in a study of cytomegalovirus exposure and HLA in healthy donors. General study results and limits: Several top significant clusters appeared, in a later analysis, to be linked to common viral pathogens. Presence/absence analyses assumed roughly uniform sequencing depth across donors, which may not hold.

Germline assignment: CDR1 MNHEY and CDR2 SMNVEV (reference sequence). The length of the CDR3 is 16 residues. The V segment lost 2 bases and the J segment 7 bases; nucleotides outside the gene matches: 13. About this clone itself: Antigen specificity is unknown.

The study ran its PCR with 60 Vbeta and 13 Jbeta primers. The protocol was immunoSEQ multiplex PCR, while the TCRdb copy is restricted to in-frame clones and leaves out a portion. The sample records more than 45,000 clones, approximately 67% being singletons. The sample taken for sequencing was PBMCs. The J gene is TRBJ2-7, the V gene TRBV27, with TRBD1 matching over 8 bases. The clonotype was recovered from a young man in good health and CMV-seronegative. The CDR3 reads CASSLRSSQGAKEQYF. In nucleotides, the CDR3 is TGTGCCAGCAGTTTAAGGAGCTCGCAGGGGGCCAAAGAGCAGTACTTC.